Listed here are 6 T cell receptor beta chains from one sample, sequenced in a study of T cells in Graves' hyperthyroidism and ophthalmopathy. The TCR beta CDR3 regions underwent amplification using RNA transcripts as the source. When the TCR CDR3 underwent first-round RT-PCR, the HTBI primer set was used. TCRdb re-analysed the multiplex PCR reads in MiXCR, keeping a single row per CDR3 protein. Here the sample spans hundreds of thousands of distinct CDR3 sequences, just under 20% being singletons. Sequencing was performed on blood. These TCRs come from a man aged 35 to 55 with Graves' ophthalmopathy.

The chain recombines TRBV20-1 with TRBJ1-5; no clear D gene. This CDR3 spans 14 amino acids. Germline assignment: CDR1 DFQATT and CDR2 SNEGSKA (reference sequence). V lost 5 bases and J 4 bases, leaving 15 bases between the germline ends. CDR3 sequence reads: CSAGSALGNQPQHF. Here the CDR3 DNA reads TGCAGTGCTGGGTCAGCATTAGGTAATCAGCCCCAGCATTTT.

A few counts support this clonotype. V and J are TRBV7-8 and TRBJ2-1; tentative D call: TRBD1 (6 bases). CDR1 SGHVS and CDR2 FQNEAQ come from the germline V gene. V dropped 5 bases and J dropped 8 bases, with 13 bases sitting between them. The CDR3 has 13 amino acids. The CDR3 spells CASSQTGSDEQFF. In DNA form, the CDR3 reads TGTGCCAGCAGCCAAACAGGGAGCGATGAGCAGTTCTTC.

The chain joins TRBV6-9 to TRBJ2-1; D may be TRBD1 (5 bases). Germline CDR1 is MNHGY and CDR2 is SVAAGI. V lost 3 bases and J lost 9, with 15 bases in between. This CDR3 is 14 amino acids long. The CDR3 loop is CASSYDRLVSEQFF. CDR3 in DNA: TGTGCCAGCAGTTACGACAGATTGGTGAGTGAGCAGTTCTTC.

This clonotype was detected many times. The gene calls are TRBV13 and TRBJ2-3; TRBD1 matches at 9 bases. V was clipped by 5 bases and J by 2 bases; unmatched bases: 8. This CDR3 is built from 16 residues. Germline V gene data show CDR1 as PRHDT and CDR2 as FYEKMQ (reference sequence). The CDR3 here is CASSDQQGAITDTQYF. CDR3 nucleotide sequence: TGTGCCAGCAGCGACCAACAGGGGGCTATCACAGATACGCAGTATTTT. The whole variable domain, filled in from reference TRBV13 and TRBJ2-3, reads AAGVIQSPRHLIKEKRETATLKCYPIPRHDTVYWYQQGPGQDPQFLISFYEKMQSDKGSIPDRFSAQQFSDYHSELNMSSLELGDSALYFCASSDQQGAITDTQYFGPGTRLTVL.

This clonotype was counted only a few times. The V and J genes are TRBV6-5 and TRBJ1-2; D is uncertain. Per the germline V gene, CDR1 is MNHEY and CDR2 is SVGAGI. Trimming pared 4 bases from V and 7 bases from J, leaving 16 bases between. CDR3 length: 14 amino acids. The CDR3 DNA reads as TGTGCCAGCAGTTTTACTTCCTCGGAGGCTGGCTACACCTTC. Translated, it gives CASSFTSSEAGYTF.

This clonotype was picked up many times. The V gene is TRBV6-1, the J gene TRBJ1-5; TRBD1 matches 9 bases. CDR1 and CDR2 from the germline V gene are MNHNS and SASEGT. This CDR3 is 14 amino acids long. The V gene end was trimmed by 4 bases and the J gene end by 8 bases; junction bases not matched to a gene: 6. The CDR3 DNA sequence: TGTGCCAGCAGTGGAGGACAGGGGATGGAGCCCCAGCATTTT. The encoded protein is CASSGGQGMEPQHF.